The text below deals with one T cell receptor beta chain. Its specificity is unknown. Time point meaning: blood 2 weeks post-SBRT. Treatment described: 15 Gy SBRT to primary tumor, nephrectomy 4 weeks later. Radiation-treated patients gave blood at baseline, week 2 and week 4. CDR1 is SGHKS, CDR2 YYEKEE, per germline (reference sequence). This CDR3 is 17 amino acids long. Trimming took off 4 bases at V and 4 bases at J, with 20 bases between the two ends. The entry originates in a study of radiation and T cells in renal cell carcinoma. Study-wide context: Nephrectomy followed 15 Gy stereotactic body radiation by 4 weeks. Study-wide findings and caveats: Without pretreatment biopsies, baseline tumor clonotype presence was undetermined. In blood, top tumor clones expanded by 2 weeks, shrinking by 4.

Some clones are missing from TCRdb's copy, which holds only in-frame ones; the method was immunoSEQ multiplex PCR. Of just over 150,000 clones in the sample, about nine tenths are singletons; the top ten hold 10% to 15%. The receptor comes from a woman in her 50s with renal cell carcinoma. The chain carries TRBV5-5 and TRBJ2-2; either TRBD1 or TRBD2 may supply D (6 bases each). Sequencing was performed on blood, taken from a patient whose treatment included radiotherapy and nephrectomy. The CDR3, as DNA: TGTGCCAGCAGCCCGACTGGAGGGGGGCGGTTCACCGGGGAGCTGTTTTTT. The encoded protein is CASSPTGGGRFTGELFF.